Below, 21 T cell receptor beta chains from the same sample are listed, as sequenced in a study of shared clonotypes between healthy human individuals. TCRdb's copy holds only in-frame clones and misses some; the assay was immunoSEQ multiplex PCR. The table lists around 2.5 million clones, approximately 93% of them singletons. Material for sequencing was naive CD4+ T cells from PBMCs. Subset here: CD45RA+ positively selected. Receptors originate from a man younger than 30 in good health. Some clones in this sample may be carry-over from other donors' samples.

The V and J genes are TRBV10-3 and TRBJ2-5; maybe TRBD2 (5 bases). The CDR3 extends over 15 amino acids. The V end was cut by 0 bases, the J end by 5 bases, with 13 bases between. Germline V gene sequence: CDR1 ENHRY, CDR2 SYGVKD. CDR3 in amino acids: CAISESLAPEETQYF. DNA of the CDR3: TGTGCCATCAGTGAGTCTCTAGCTCCGGAGGAGACCCAGTACTTC.

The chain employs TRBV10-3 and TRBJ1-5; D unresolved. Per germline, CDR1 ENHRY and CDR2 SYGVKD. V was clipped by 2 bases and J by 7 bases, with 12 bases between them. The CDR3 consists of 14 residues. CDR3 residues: CAISEPGPEQPQHF. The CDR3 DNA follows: TGTGCCATCAGTGAGCCAGGCCCGGAGCAGCCCCAGCATTTT.

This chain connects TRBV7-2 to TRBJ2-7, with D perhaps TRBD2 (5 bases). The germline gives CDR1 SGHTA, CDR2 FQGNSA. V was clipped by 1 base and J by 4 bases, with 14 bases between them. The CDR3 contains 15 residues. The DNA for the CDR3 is TGTGCCAGCAGCTTAGATCCAGCGGCCTTGTACGAGCAGTACTTC. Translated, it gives CASSLDPAALYEQYF.

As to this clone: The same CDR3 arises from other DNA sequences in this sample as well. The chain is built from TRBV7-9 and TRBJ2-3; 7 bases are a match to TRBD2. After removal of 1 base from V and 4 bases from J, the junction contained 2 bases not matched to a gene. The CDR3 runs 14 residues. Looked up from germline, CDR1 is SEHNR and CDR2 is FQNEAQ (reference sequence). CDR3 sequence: CASSLGLAADTQYF. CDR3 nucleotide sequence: TGTGCCAGCAGCTTAGGGCTAGCGGCAGATACGCAGTATTTT.

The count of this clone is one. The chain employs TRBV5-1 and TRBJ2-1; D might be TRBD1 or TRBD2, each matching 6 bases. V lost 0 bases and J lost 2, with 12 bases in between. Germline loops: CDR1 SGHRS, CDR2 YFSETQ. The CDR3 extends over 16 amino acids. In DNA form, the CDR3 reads TGCGCCAGCAGCTTGGAGGAGGGGGGAGCCTACAATGAGCAGTTCTTC. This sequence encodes CASSLEEGGAYNEQFF.

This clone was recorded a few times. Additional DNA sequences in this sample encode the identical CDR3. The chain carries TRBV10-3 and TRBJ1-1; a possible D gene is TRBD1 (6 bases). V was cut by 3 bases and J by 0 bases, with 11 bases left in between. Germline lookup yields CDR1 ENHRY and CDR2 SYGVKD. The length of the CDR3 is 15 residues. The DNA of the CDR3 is TGTGCCATCAGTGATTACAGGGCCTTGAACACTGAAGCTTTCTTT. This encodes CAISDYRALNTEAFF.

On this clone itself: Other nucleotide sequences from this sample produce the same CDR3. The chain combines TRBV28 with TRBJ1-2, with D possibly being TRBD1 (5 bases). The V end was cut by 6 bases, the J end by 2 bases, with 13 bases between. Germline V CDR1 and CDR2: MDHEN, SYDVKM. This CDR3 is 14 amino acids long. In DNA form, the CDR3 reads TGTGCCAGCAGAACGGGAGGGGCAAACTATGGCTACACCTTC. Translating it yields CASRTGGANYGYTF.

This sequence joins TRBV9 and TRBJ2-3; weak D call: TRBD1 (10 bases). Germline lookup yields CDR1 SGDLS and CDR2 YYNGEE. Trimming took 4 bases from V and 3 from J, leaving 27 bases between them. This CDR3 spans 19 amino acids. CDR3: CASSPWTGGLLAGTDTQYF. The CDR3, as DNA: TGTGCCAGCAGCCCATGGACAGGGGGGTTACTAGCGGGTACAGATACGCAGTATTTT.

Here the CDR3 DNA reads TGTGCCCTGGGGGGGCAGGGCACTGAAGCTTTCTTT. It yields the protein CALGGQGTEAFF. The chain combines TRBV28 with TRBJ1-1; maybe TRBD1 (6 bases). The CDR3 has 12 residues. Trimming took off 11 bases at V and 4 bases at J, with 14 bases between the two ends. Per the germline V gene, CDR1 is MDHEN and CDR2 is SYDVKM.

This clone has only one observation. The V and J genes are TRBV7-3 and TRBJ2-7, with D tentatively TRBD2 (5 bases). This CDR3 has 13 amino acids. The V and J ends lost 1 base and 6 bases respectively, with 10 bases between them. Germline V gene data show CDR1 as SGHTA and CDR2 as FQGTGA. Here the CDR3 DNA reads TGTGCCAGCAGCTTAAAGGGAGCGACCGAGCAGTACTTC. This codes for CASSLKGATEQYF. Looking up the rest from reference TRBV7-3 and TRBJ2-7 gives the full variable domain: GAGVSQTPSNKVTEKGKYVELRCDPISGHTALYWYRQSLGQGPEFLIYFQGTGAADDSGLPNDRFFAVRPEGSVSTLKIQRTERGDSAVYLCASSLKGATEQYFGPGTRLTVT.

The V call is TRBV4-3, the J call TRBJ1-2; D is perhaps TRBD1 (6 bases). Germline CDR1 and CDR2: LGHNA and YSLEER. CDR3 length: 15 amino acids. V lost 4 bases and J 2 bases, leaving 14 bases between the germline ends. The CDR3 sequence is CASSRTGLSNYGYTF. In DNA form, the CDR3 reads TGCGCCAGCAGCCGAACAGGGCTATCGAACTATGGCTACACCTTC.

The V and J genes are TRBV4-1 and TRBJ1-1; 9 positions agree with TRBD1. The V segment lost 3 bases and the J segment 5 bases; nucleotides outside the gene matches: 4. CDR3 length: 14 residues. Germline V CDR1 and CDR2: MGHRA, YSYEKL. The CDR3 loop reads CASSHPDRGTEAFF. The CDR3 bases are TGCGCCAGCAGCCATCCGGACAGGGGAACTGAAGCTTTCTTT.

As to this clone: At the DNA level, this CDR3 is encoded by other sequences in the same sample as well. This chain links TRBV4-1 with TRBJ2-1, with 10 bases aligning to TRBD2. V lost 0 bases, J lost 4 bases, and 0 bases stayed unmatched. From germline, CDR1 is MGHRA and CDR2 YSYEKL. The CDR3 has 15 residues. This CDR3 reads CASSQELAGYNEQFF. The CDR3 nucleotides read TGCGCCAGCAGCCAAGAACTAGCGGGATACAATGAGCAGTTCTTC.

Here the CDR3 DNA reads TGTGCCAGCAGCCGGCCCCAGGCTAACTATGGCTACACCTTC. Translation gives CASSRPQANYGYTF. The rearrangement links TRBV28 to TRBJ1-2; D unclear. The CDR3 consists of 14 residues. V lost 6 bases, J lost 0 bases, and 11 bases lay in between. Looked up from germline, CDR1 is MDHEN and CDR2 is SYDVKM.

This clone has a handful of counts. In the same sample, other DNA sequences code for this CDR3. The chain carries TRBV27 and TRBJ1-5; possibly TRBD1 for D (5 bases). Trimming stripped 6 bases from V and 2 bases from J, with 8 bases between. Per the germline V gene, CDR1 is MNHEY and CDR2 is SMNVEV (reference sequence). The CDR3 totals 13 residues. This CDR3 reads CASSQGGNQPQHF. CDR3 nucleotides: TGTGCCAGCAGCCAGGGTGGCAATCAGCCCCAGCATTTT.

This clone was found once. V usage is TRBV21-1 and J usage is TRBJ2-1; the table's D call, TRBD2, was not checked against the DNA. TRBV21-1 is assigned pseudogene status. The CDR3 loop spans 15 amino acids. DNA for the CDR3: TGTGCCAGCGACTCCGAACTAGCGGCCCACAATGAGCAGTTCTTC. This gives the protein CASDSELAAHNEQFF.

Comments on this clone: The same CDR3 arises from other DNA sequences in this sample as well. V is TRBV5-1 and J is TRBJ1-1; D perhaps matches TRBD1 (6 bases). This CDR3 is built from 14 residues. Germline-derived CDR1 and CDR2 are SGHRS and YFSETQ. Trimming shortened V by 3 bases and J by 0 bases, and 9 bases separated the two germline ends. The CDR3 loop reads CASSWGQVNTEAFF. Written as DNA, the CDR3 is TGCGCCAGCAGCTGGGGACAAGTGAACACTGAAGCTTTCTTT.

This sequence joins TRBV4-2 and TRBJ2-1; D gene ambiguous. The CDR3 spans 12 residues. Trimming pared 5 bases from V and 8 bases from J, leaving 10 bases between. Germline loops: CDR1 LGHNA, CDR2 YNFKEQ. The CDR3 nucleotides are TGTGCCAGCAGCGCGTATGGCGATGAGCAGTTCTTC. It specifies CASSAYGDEQFF.

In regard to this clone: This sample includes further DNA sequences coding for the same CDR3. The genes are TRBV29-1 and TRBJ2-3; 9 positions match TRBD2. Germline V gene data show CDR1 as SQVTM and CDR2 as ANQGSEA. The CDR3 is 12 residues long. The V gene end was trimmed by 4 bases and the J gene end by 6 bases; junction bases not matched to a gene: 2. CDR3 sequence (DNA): TGCAGCGTTGGCGGGGGGGCGGATACGCAGTATTTT. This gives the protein CSVGGGADTQYF.

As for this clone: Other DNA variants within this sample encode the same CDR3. CDR3 DNA: TGCGCCAGCAGCCGGGACAGGAACAATGAGCAGTTCTTC. It is translated as CASSRDRNNEQFF. The J gene is TRBJ2-1, the V gene TRBV5-1, with TRBD1 identical over 8 bases. The CDR3 sequence is 13 residues long. In germline, CDR1 is SGHRS, CDR2 YFSETQ. With 4 bases clipped from V and 5 bases from J, the junction kept 2 bases outside the gene matches.

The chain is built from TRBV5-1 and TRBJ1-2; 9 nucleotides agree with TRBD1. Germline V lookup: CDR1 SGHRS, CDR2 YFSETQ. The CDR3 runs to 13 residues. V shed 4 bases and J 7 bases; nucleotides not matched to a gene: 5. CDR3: CASSHGDRAGYTF. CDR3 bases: TGCGCCAGCAGCCACGGGGACAGGGCTGGCTACACCTTC.